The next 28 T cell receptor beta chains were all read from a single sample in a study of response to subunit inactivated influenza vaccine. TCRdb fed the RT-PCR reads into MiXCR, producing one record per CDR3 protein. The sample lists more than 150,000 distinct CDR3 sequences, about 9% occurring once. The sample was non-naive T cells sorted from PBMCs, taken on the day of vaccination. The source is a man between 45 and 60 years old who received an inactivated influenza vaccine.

The CDR3 sequence: CASSQALAGEQETQYF. DNA of the CDR3: TGCGCCAGCAGCCAGGCACTAGCGGGGGAGCAAGAGACCCAGTACTTC. This chain joins TRBV4-1 and TRBJ2-5; 11 bases fit TRBD2. The CDR3 loop spans 16 amino acids. CDR1 is MGHRA, CDR2 YSYEKL, per germline. Trimming at V came to 3 bases and at J to 2 bases, leaving 5 bases not matched to a gene.

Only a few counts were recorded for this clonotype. Written as DNA, the CDR3 is TGTGCCAGCAGCTTAGTACGGGGATGGGATGAAAAACTGTTTTTT. It encodes CASSLVRGWDEKLFF. The rearrangement links TRBV7-2 to TRBJ1-4, with D hard to call. Between the trimmed V and J ends, which lost 1 base and 6 bases, there was a span of 12 bases. CDR3 size: 15 residues. Germline V gives CDR1 SGHTA, CDR2 FQGNSA. The complete variable domain, with remaining parts taken from reference TRBV7-2 and TRBJ1-4, reads GAGVSQSPSNKVTEKGKDVELRCDPISGHTALYWYRQSLGQGLEFLIYFQGNSAPDKSGLPSDRFSAERTGGSVSTLTIQRTQQEDSAVYLCASSLVRGWDEKLFFGSGTQLSVL.

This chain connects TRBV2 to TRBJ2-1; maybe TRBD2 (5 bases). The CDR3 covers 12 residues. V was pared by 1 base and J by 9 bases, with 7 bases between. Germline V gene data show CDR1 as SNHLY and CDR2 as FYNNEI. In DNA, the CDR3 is TGTGCCAGCAGTGAAGACGGGATTGAGCAGTTCTTC. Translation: CASSEDGIEQFF.

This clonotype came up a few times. CDR3 amino acids: CSVEVPGSSREQYF. The CDR3 coding sequence is TGCAGCGTTGAAGTTCCCGGGTCTTCTCGGGAGCAGTACTTC. This rearrangement joins TRBV29-1 to TRBJ2-7; D is ambiguous. Trimming took 1 base from V and 7 from J, leaving 17 bases between them. The CDR3 is 14 amino acids. Germline-derived CDR1 and CDR2 are SQVTM and ANQGSEA.

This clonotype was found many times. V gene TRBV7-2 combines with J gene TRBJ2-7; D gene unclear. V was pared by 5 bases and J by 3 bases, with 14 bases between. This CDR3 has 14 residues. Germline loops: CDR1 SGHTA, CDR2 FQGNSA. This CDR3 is CASSRMGRSYEQYF. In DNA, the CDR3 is TGTGCCAGCAGCCGAATGGGCAGGAGCTACGAGCAGTACTTC.

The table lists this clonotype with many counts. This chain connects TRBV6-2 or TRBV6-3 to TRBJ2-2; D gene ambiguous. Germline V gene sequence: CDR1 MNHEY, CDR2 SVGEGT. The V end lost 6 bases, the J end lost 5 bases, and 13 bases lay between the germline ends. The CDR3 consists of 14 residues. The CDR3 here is CASRQSRLTGELFF. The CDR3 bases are TGTGCCAGCAGACAATCTAGGTTAACCGGGGAGCTGTTTTTT.

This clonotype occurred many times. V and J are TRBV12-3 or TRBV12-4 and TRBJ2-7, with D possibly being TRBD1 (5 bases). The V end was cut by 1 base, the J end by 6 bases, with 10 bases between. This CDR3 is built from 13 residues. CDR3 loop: CASSLVTGSEQYF. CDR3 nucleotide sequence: TGTGCCAGCAGTTTAGTTACAGGATCCGAGCAGTACTTC.

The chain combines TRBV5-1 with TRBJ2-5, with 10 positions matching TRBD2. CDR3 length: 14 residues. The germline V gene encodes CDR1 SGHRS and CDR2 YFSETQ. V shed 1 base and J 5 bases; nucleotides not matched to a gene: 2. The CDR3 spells CASSLNSGGETQYF. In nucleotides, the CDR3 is TGCGCCAGCAGCTTGAATAGCGGGGGGGAGACCCAGTACTTC.

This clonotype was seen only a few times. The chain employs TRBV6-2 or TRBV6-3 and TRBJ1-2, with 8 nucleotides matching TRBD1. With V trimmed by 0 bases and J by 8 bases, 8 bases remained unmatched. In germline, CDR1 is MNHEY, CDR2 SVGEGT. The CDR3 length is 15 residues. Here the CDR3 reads CASSYSGQEGRGYTF. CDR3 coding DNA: TGTGCCAGCAGTTACTCGGGACAGGAGGGTCGCGGCTACACCTTC.

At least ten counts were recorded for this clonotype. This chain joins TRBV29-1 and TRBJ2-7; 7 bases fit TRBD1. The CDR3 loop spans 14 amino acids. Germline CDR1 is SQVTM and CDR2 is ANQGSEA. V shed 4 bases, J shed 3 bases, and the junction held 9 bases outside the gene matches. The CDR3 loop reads CSVADRARIYEQYF. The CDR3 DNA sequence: TGCAGCGTTGCCGACAGGGCGAGGATCTACGAGCAGTACTTC.

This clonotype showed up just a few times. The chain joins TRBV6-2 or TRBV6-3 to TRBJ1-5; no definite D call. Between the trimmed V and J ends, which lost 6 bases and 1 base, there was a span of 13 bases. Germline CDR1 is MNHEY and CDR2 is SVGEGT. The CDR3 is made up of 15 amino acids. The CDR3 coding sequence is TGTGCCAGCAGGCGGACTGATCCGAGCAATCAGCCCCAGCATTTT. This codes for CASRRTDPSNQPQHF.

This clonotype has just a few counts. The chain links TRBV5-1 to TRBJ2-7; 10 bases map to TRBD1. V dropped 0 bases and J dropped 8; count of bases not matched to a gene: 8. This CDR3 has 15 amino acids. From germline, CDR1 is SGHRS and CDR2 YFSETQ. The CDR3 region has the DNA TGCGCCAGCAGCTTGGAGAGACAGGGGGCAGGGAAGCAGTACTTC. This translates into CASSLERQGAGKQYF.

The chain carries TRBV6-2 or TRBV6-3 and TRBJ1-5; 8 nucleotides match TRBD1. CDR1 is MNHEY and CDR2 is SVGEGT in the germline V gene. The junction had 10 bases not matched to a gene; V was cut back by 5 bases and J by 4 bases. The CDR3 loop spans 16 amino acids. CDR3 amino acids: CASSKRQGYGNQPQHF. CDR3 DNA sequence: TGTGCCAGCAGTAAACGACAGGGGTATGGGAATCAGCCCCAGCATTTT.

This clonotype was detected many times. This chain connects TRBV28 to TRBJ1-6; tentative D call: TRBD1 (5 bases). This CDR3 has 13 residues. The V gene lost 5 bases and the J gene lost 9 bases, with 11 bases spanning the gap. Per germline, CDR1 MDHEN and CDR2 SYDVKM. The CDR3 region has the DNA TGTGCCAGCAGTGACAGACCCGGTTCACCCCTCCACTTT. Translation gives CASSDRPGSPLHF.

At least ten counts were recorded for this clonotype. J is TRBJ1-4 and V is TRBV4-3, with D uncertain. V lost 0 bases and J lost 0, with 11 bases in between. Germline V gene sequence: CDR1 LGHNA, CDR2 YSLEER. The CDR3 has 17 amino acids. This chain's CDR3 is CASSQDVIGSTNEKLFF. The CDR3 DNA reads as TGCGCCAGCAGCCAAGATGTAATCGGGTCAACTAATGAAAAACTGTTTTTT.

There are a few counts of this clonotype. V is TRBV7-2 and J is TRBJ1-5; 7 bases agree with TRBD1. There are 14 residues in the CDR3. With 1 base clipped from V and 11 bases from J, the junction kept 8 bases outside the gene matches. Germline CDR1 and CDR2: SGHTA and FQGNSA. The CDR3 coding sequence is TGTGCCAGCAGCTTAGGAAGGACAGGTATGGCCCAGCATTTT. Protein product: CASSLGRTGMAQHF.

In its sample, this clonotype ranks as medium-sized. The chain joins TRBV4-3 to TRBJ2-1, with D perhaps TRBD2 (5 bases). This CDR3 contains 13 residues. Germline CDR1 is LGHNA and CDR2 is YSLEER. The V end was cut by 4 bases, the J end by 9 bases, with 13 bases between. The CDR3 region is CASSLYPGSEQFF. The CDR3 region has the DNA TGCGCCAGCAGCCTCTACCCTGGGAGTGAGCAGTTCTTC.

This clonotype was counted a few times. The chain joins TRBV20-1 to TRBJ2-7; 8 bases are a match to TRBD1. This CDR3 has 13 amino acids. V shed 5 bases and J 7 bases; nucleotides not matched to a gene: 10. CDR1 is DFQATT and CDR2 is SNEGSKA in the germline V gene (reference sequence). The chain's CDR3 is CSAVQTGAGEQYF. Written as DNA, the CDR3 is TGCAGTGCTGTCCAGACAGGGGCGGGGGAGCAGTACTTC.

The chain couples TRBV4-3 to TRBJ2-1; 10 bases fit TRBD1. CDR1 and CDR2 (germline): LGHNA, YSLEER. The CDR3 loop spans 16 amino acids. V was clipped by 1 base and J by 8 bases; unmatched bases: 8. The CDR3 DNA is TGCGCCAGCAGCCAAGGGGGACAGGGGTTTCTCCATGAGCAGTTCTTC. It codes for CASSQGGQGFLHEQFF.

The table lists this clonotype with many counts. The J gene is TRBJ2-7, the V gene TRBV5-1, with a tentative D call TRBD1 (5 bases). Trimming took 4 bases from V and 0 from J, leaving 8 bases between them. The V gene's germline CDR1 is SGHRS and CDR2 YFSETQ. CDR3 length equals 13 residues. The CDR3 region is CASSIQGSYEQYF. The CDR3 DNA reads TGCGCCAGCAGCATCCAGGGCTCCTACGAGCAGTACTTC. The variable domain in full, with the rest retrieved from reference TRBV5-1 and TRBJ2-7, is KAGVTQTPRYLIKTRGQQVTLSCSPISGHRSVSWYQQTPGQGLQFLFEYFSETQRNKGNFPGRFSGRQFSNSRSEMNVSTLELGDSALYLCASSIQGSYEQYFGPGTRLTVT.

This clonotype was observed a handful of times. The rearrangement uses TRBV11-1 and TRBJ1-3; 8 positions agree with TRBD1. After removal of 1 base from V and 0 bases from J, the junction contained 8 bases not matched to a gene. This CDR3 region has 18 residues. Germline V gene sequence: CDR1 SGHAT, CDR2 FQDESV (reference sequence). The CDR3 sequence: CASSLGQGTIFSGNTIYF. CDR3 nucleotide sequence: TGTGCCAGCAGCTTAGGACAGGGGACGATATTCTCTGGAAACACCATATATTTT.

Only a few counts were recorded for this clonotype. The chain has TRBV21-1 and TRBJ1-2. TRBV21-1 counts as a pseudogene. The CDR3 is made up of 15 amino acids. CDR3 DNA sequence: TGTGCCAGCAGCAATGGCAGGGCTACTTCTAGCGGCTACACCTTC. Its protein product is CASSNGRATSSGYTF.

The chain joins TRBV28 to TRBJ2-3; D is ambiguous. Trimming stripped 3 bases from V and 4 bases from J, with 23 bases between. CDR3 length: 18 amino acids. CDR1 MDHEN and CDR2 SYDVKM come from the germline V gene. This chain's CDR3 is CASSFPPGQEIGADTQYF. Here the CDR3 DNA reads TGTGCCAGCAGTTTCCCCCCGGGCCAAGAAATTGGGGCAGATACGCAGTATTTT.

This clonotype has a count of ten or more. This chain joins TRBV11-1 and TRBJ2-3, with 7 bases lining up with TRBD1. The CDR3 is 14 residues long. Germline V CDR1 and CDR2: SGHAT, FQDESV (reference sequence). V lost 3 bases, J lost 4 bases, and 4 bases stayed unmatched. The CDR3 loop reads CASSFGTVPDTQYF. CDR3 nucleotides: TGTGCCAGCAGCTTCGGGACAGTACCAGATACGCAGTATTTT.

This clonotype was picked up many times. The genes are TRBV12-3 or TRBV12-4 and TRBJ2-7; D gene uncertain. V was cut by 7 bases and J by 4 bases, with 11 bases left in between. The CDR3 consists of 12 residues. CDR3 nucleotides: TGTGCCAGCAAGGCAGTTGGATACGAGCAGTACTTC. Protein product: CASKAVGYEQYF.

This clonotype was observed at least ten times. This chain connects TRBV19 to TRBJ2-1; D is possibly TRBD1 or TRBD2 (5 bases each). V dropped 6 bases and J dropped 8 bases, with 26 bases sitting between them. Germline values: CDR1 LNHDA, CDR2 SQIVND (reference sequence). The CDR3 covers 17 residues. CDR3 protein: CASSPLYSRGLGHEQFF. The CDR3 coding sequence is TGTGCCAGTAGCCCTCTTTACTCACGGGGCCTCGGCCATGAGCAGTTCTTC. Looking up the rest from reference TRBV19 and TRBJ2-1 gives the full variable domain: DGGITQSPKYLFRKEGQNVTLSCEQNLNHDAMYWYRQDPGQGLRLIYYSQIVNDFQKGDIAEGYSVSREKKESFPLTVTSAQKNPTAFYLCASSPLYSRGLGHEQFFGPGTRLTVL.

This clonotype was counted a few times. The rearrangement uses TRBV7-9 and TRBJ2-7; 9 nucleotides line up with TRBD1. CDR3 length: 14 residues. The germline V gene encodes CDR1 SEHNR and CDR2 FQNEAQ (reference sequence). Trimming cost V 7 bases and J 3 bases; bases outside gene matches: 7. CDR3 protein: CASTGTGRSYEQYF. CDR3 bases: TGTGCCAGCACCGGGACAGGGAGAAGCTACGAGCAGTACTTC.

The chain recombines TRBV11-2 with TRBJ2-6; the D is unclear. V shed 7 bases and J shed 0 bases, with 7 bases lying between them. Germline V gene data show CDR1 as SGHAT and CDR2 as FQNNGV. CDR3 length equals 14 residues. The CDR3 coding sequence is TGTGCCAGCACCGATGTCTCTGGGGCCAACGTCCTGACTTTC. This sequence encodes CASTDVSGANVLTF.